This TCR beta chain appears in the sequencing data of a study of metastatic and nonmetastatic thyroid tumors. The wider study: Across blood and tumor or nodule tissue, repertoires from malignant and benign thyroid patients were compared with one another.

There are 14 residues in the CDR3. Germline V lookup: CDR1 SEHNR, CDR2 FQNEAQ (reference sequence). Under the authors' procedure: A classifier for distant metastasis in papillary thyroid cancer was constructed using CDR3 differences observed across clinicopathological groups. With MiXCR, TCRdb called clones anew from the PCR reads. What appears here as the V and J calls and clone size reflects TCRdb's work, not the paper's. In the table there are around 19,000 clones, about 20% of which are singletons. Study-wide results and limits: A significant increase in TCR beta diversity was reportedly seen in malignant thyroid tumors relative to benign nodules, in blood and tumor.

This clone has a count of ten or more. Antigen unknown. A much larger clone lies a single base off, so this may be a read error. Other DNA sequences in this specimen translate into the identical CDR3. Thyroid surgery was performed in patients who had received no treatment beforehand. The J gene is TRBJ1-4, the V gene TRBV7-9; D is uncertain. The source of this sequence is a female donor with papillary thyroid cancer or a benign thyroid nodule (not recorded which). Some clones in this sample may be carry-over from other donors' samples. Sample: blood. The CDR3 DNA reads TGTGCCAGCAGCTTAGGACGGCCTAACGAAAAACTGTTTTTT. Amino acid sequence: CASSLGRPNEKLFF.